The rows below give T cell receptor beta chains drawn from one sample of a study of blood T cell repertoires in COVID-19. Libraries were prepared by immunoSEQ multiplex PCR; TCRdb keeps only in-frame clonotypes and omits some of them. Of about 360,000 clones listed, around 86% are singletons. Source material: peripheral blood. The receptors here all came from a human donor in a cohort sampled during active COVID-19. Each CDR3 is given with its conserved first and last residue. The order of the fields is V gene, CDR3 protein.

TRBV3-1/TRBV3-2 CASSHKWTGNTEAFF
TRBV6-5 CASRWTGQDEQFF
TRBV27 CATRNTGMLSWGEQYF
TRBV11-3 CASSLRGLNMNTEAFF
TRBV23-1 CASISRYMLSETQYF
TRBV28 CASTILRGTKAFF
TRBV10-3 CAIRTAGTGIYEQYF
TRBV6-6 CATGGSTDTQYF
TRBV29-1 CSVVVGLAGATDTQYF
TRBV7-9 CASSRQGSATEAFF
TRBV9 CASSSQWGDTIYF
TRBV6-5 CASSYSSGRWDTQYF
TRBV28 CASKRGGVVQPQHF
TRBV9 CASSVGVPLRLAGDVYNEQFF
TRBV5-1 CASSLGQGAHSYEQYF
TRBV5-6 CASSLLSTDTQYF
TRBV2 CASRGTVYEQYF
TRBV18 CASSPQGVDTEAFF
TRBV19 CASSMGRDWGQPQHF
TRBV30 CAWSSGTGVYGYTF
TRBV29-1 CSVRPGGDSNQPQHF
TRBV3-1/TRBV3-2 CASSHRGMDSYEQYF
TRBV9 CASSSTGTENSPLHF
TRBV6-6 CASSYAGMNTEAFF
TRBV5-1 CASSFDVGGEPQHF
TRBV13 CASSSVGGPQETQYF